These 26 T cell receptor beta chains were sequenced from one sample in a study of T cell responses to AZD1222 COVID-19 vaccine. Sequencing used immunoSEQ multiplex PCR; TCRdb keeps in-frame clones, though not all of them. The repertoire holds 130,000 or so clones, with more than 85% as singletons. Sequenced material: peripheral blood, taken on day 0 of AZD1222 vaccination. The source of these receptors is an adult in good health.

CDR3 bases: TGTGCTAGTGGCTCATGGGGTTCCAATGAAAAACTGTTTTTT. Encoded protein: CASGSWGSNEKLFF. The gene calls are TRBV12-5 and TRBJ1-4, with D unclear. The CDR3 covers 14 residues. Germline assignment: CDR1 LGHNT and CDR2 FRNRAP. With 6 bases removed from V and 5 bases from J, the gap between germline ends came to 13 bases.

This clone was detected once. The V and J genes are TRBV19 and TRBJ2-5; 10 positions agree with TRBD2. The CDR3 runs to 14 residues. Germline CDR1 and CDR2: LNHDA and SQIVND (reference sequence). V lost 5 bases and J lost 3; bases outside the gene matches: 3. CDR3 in DNA: TGTGCCAGTAGTCTAGCGGGGGCCGAAGAGACCCAGTACTTC. Protein sequence: CASSLAGAEETQYF.

This clone was seen more than once but under ten times. This CDR3 reads CSVEEPGLKSEQYF. For the CDR3, the DNA is TGCAGCGTTGAAGAGCCAGGGCTGAAGTCCGAGCAGTACTTC. The chain carries TRBV29-1 and TRBJ2-7; D may be TRBD1 (5 bases). The CDR3 length is 14 residues. Per germline, CDR1 SQVTM and CDR2 ANQGSEA. Trimming cost V 0 bases and J 6 bases, with 15 bases left between them.

This rearrangement joins TRBV20-1 to TRBJ1-2, with D uncertain. The length of the CDR3 is 11 residues. Per germline, CDR1 DFQATT and CDR2 SNEGSKA (reference sequence). The CDR3 DNA reads as TGCAGCGGTCGGGGTATCTATGGCTACACCTTC. It codes for CSGRGIYGYTF.

The CDR3 DNA reads TGTGCCAGCTCACCGCAGAAGAACACCGGGGAGCTGTTTTTT. This sequence encodes CASSPQKNTGELFF. The chain recombines TRBV18 with TRBJ2-2; D is undetermined. V lost 3 bases and J lost 1, with 6 bases in between. Looked up from germline, CDR1 is KGHSH and CDR2 is LQKENI. CDR3 length equals 14 residues.

V usage is TRBV11-3 and J usage is TRBJ1-5; D remains unclear. Germline V gene sequence: CDR1 SGHNT, CDR2 YENEEA. The CDR3 is 17 residues long. Trimming left V 6 bases short and J 3 bases short, with 21 bases between. The CDR3 DNA follows: TGTGCCAGCAGAAAATTCCCGTCCATCCTACTCAATCAGCCCCAGCATTTT. It codes for CASRKFPSILLNQPQHF.

The chain carries TRBV5-1 and TRBJ1-2; D is undetermined. The CDR3 consists of 14 residues. The germline gives CDR1 SGHRS, CDR2 YFSETQ. V was pared by 0 bases and J by 8 bases, with 14 bases between. The CDR3 is CASSLGLPWGGYTF. DNA of the CDR3: TGCGCCAGCAGCTTGGGGTTGCCTTGGGGAGGCTACACCTTC.

This rearrangement joins TRBV7-2 to TRBJ1-3; maybe TRBD1 (5 bases). Trimming stripped 4 bases from V and 9 bases from J, with 10 bases between. Germline V gene lookup returns CDR1 SGHTA and CDR2 FQGNSA. The CDR3 runs to 12 residues. CDR3 region: CASSSRVGTIYF. The CDR3 nucleotides are TGTGCCAGCAGCTCCAGGGTTGGCACCATATATTTT.

This clone was seen a single time. The chain couples TRBV30 to TRBJ1-2; tentative D call: TRBD1 (5 bases). The germline V gene encodes CDR1 GTSNPN and CDR2 SVGIG (reference sequence). The V end was cut by 5 bases, the J end by 4 bases, with 11 bases between. The CDR3 loop spans 12 amino acids. CDR3 residues: CAWEDGAYGYTF. CDR3 bases: TGTGCCTGGGAGGACGGGGCCTATGGCTACACCTTC.

The chain employs TRBV3-1 (or the pseudogene TRBV3-2) and TRBJ2-5; 8 bases map to TRBD1. Trimming at V came to 0 bases and at J to 4 bases, leaving 7 bases not matched to a gene. The CDR3 spans 16 residues. Germline loops: CDR1 LGHDT, CDR2 YNNKEL (reference sequence). The CDR3 sequence is CASSQDWTGSRETQYF. The CDR3 nucleotides are TGTGCCAGCAGCCAAGATTGGACAGGGTCTAGAGAGACCCAGTACTTC.

This clone was counted once. This chain connects TRBV11-2 to TRBJ1-1, with a weak D call TRBD1 (5 bases). This CDR3 spans 12 amino acids. Germline V gives CDR1 SGHAT, CDR2 FQNNGV. Trimming removed 5 bases from V and 11 bases from J, with 15 bases in between. The CDR3 protein is CASSPGPREAFF. CDR3 DNA: TGTGCCAGCAGCCCAGGGCCTCGGGAGGCTTTCTTT.

J is TRBJ1-2 and V is TRBV19; D uncertain. With 3 bases removed from V and 1 base from J, the gap between germline ends came to 9 bases. The germline V gene encodes CDR1 LNHDA and CDR2 SQIVND (reference sequence). The CDR3 covers 14 residues. CDR3 sequence: CASSITRDNYGYTF. CDR3 coding DNA: TGTGCCAGTAGTATCACAAGGGATAACTATGGCTACACCTTC.

V usage is TRBV9 and J usage is TRBJ1-2; TRBD1 matches at 7 bases. The CDR3 is 14 amino acids. From germline, CDR1 is SGDLS and CDR2 YYNGEE. The trim removed 3 bases at V and 8 bases at J, leaving 10 bases unmatched. CDR3 residues: CASSAEDRSGGYTF. CDR3 nucleotide sequence: TGTGCCAGCAGCGCAGAGGACAGGTCGGGCGGCTACACCTTC.

This rearrangement joins TRBV10-1 to TRBJ1-1; D is unresolved. The CDR3 has 14 residues. Germline CDR1 and CDR2: WNHNN and SYGVQD (reference sequence). The V end was cut by 1 base, the J end by 7 bases, with 13 bases between. The CDR3 nucleotides are TGCGCCAGCAGTGAGTACCTCGAGGGAGTTGAAGCTTTCTTT. It codes for CASSEYLEGVEAFF.

The chain is built from TRBV30 and TRBJ1-1; no reliable D call. The V end lost 2 bases, the J end lost 10 bases, and 20 bases lay between the germline ends. In germline, CDR1 is GTSNPN, CDR2 SVGIG (reference sequence). The CDR3 has 14 residues. The CDR3: CAWSPGSSSPGAFF. The CDR3 bases are TGTGCCTGGAGTCCGGGCTCATCCTCACCGGGAGCTTTCTTT.

V and J are TRBV5-1 and TRBJ1-4; 7 bases agree with TRBD1. Germline CDR1 is SGHRS and CDR2 is YFSETQ. The trim removed 4 bases at V and 2 bases at J, leaving 5 bases unmatched. There are 15 residues in the CDR3. The CDR3 sequence is CASSRLTGTNEKLFF. The CDR3 DNA follows: TGCGCCAGCAGCCGCTTGACAGGGACTAATGAAAAACTGTTTTTT.

The chain joins TRBV4-1 to TRBJ2-7; 7 nucleotides agree with TRBD1. The CDR3 loop spans 15 amino acids. The junction had 3 bases not matched to a gene; V was cut back by 1 base and J by 0 bases. Per the germline V gene, CDR1 is MGHRA and CDR2 is YSYEKL. CDR3 protein: CASSQGQGPSYEQYF. Written as DNA, the CDR3 is TGCGCCAGCAGCCAAGGACAGGGACCCTCCTACGAGCAGTACTTC.

The genes are TRBV7-3 and TRBJ1-1; a possible D gene is TRBD1 (5 bases). The CDR3 spans 20 residues. The ends were cut back, 3 bases at V and 0 bases at J, with 26 bases in the middle. In germline, CDR1 is SGHTA, CDR2 FQGTGA. The CDR3 sequence is CASSFQPTVRGNSMNTEAFF. CDR3 bases: TGTGCCAGCAGCTTCCAACCAACGGTCCGGGGGAATTCAATGAACACTGAAGCTTTCTTT.

This clone was detected once. The gene calls are TRBV15 and TRBJ1-2, with a weak D call TRBD1 (5 bases). The CDR3 spans 15 residues. The V end lost 1 base, the J end lost 3 bases, and 12 bases lay between the germline ends. CDR1 is LNHNV and CDR2 is YYDKDF in the germline V gene (reference sequence). CDR3 DNA sequence: TGTGCCACCAGCAGAGGCCGTTGGGGGGACTATGGCTACACCTTC. Translating gives CATSRGRWGDYGYTF.

The chain is built from TRBV27 and TRBJ2-7; D perhaps matches TRBD1 (5 bases). The germline gives CDR1 MNHEY, CDR2 SMNVEV (reference sequence). This CDR3 comprises 14 residues. Trimming pared 7 bases from V and 2 bases from J, leaving 15 bases between. As DNA, the CDR3 is TGTGCCAGCACCCCGCGTGGACATCCCTACGAGCAGTACTTC. It specifies CASTPRGHPYEQYF.

This rearrangement joins TRBV11-3 to TRBJ1-6; D gene ambiguous. The V end lost 3 bases, the J end lost 9 bases, and 9 bases lay between the germline ends. CDR3 length equals 13 residues. Per germline, CDR1 SGHNT and CDR2 YENEEA. The CDR3 reads CASSLEGFSPLHF. CDR3 bases: TGTGCCAGCAGCTTGGAGGGATTTTCACCCCTCCACTTT.

This chain uses TRBV18 with TRBJ1-2; D is unclear. Per germline, CDR1 KGHSH and CDR2 LQKENI. The CDR3 covers 11 residues. Trimming left V 6 bases short and J 4 bases short, with 6 bases between. The CDR3: CASSATYGYTF. CDR3 bases: TGTGCCAGCTCGGCGACCTATGGCTACACCTTC.

V is TRBV7-6 and J is TRBJ2-2; 12 bases are a match to TRBD2. The CDR3 is 16 residues long. Germline assignment: CDR1 SGHVS and CDR2 FNYEAQ. Losses at the gene ends were 5 bases for V and 6 bases for J; bases not matched to a gene: 7. This chain's CDR3 is CASSPRLAGGSGELFF. The CDR3 nucleotides read TGTGCCAGCAGCCCACGGCTAGCGGGGGGGTCCGGGGAGCTGTTTTTT.

The J gene is TRBJ1-4, the V gene TRBV11-2; the D is unclear. Germline CDR1 SGHAT, CDR2 FQNNGV. The ends were cut back, 5 bases at V and 7 bases at J, with 8 bases in the middle. This CDR3 region has 12 residues. The CDR3 nucleotides are TGTGCCAGCAGCGCCAGAGTTGAAAAACTGTTTTTT. It codes for CASSARVEKLFF. The whole variable domain, filled in from reference TRBV11-2 and TRBJ1-4, reads EAGVAQSPRYKIIEKRQSVAFWCNPISGHATLYWYQQILGQGPKLLIQFQNNGVVDDSQLPKDRFSAERLKGVDSTLKIQPAKLEDSAVYLCASSARVEKLFFGSGTQLSVL.

The V and J genes are TRBV6-5 and TRBJ1-1; the match to TRBD1 covers 8 bases. Per the germline V gene, CDR1 is MNHEY and CDR2 is SVGAGI. Trimming at V came to 1 base and at J to 4 bases, leaving 2 bases not matched to a gene. The CDR3 sequence is 14 residues long. CDR3 bases: TGTGCCAGCAGTTACTTTACAGGGGGCACTGAAGCTTTCTTT. This gives the protein CASSYFTGGTEAFF.

The genes are TRBV3-1 (or the pseudogene TRBV3-2) and TRBJ1-2, with 8 bases fitting TRBD1. Germline-derived CDR1 and CDR2 are LGHDT and YNNKEL (reference sequence). V lost 3 bases and J lost 2; bases outside the gene matches: 5. The CDR3 loop spans 15 amino acids. CDR3 residues: CASSHTGQGNYGYTF. The DNA of the CDR3 is TGTGCCAGCAGCCATACTGGACAGGGAAACTATGGCTACACCTTC.